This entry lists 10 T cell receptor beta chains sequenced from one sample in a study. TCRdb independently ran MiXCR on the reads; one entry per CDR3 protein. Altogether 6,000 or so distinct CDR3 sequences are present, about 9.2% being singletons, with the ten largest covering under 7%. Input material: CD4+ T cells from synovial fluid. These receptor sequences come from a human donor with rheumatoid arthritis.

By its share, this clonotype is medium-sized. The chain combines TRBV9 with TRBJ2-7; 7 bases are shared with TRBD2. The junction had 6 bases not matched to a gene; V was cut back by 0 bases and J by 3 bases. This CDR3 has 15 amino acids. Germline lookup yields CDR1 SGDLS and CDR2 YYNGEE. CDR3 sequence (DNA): TGTGCCAGCAGCGTAGAGGGCGGGAGAAACTACGAGCAGTACTTC. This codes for CASSVEGGRNYEQYF. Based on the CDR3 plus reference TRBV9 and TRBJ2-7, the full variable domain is DSGVTQTPKHLITATGQRVTLRCSPRSGDLSVYWYQQSLDQGLQFLIQYYNGEERAKGNILERFSAQQFPDLHSELNLSSLELGDSALYFCASSVEGGRNYEQYFGPGTRLTVT.

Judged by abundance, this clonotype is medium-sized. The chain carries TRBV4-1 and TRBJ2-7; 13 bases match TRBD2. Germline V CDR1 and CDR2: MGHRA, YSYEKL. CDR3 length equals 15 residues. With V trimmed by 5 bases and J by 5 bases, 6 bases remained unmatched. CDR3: CASSLGLAGVDEQYF. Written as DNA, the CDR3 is TGCGCCAGCAGCTTAGGACTAGCGGGAGTCGACGAGCAGTACTTC.

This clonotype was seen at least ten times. CDR3 sequence: CASSEGPVGQPQHF. In DNA, the CDR3 is TGTGCCAGCAGCGAAGGACCTGTTGGACAGCCCCAGCATTTT. V and J are TRBV6-5 and TRBJ1-5; D not certain. V lost 6 bases, J lost 7 bases, and 16 bases lay in between. In germline, CDR1 is MNHEY, CDR2 SVGAGI. This CDR3 region has 14 residues.

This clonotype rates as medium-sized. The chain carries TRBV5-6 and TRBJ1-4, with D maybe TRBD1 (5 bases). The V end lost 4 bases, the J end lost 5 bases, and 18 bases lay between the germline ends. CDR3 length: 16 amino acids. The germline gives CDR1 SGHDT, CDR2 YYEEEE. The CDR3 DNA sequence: TGTGCCAGCAGCCGCGGAAGGGGCAGTATCAATGAAAAACTGTTTTTT. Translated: CASSRGRGSINEKLFF.

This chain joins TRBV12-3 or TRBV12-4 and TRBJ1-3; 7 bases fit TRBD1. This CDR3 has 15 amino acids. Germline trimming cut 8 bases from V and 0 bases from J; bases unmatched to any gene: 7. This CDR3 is CASQGDSYSGNTIYF. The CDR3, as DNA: TGTGCCAGCCAGGGGGACAGTTACTCTGGAAACACCATATATTTT.

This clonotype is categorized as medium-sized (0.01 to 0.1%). CDR3 coding DNA: TGTGCCAGCAGTCCACAGGGGGATCAGCCCCAGCATTTT. It codes for CASSPQGDQPQHF. The chain employs TRBV6-6 and TRBJ1-5; 8 bases are a match to TRBD1. This CDR3 spans 13 amino acids. V lost 5 bases, J lost 5 bases, and 2 bases stayed unmatched. Germline loops: CDR1 MNHNY, CDR2 SVGAGI (reference sequence).

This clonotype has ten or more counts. The CDR3 protein is CASSPVGTGGGQPQHF. In DNA, the CDR3 is TGTGCCAGCTCACCAGTCGGGACAGGGGGCGGTCAGCCCCAGCATTTT. The J gene is TRBJ1-5, the V gene TRBV18, with TRBD1 identical over 12 bases. Trimming cost V 2 bases and J 6 bases; bases outside gene matches: 5. The germline V gene has CDR1 KGHSH and CDR2 LQKENI. CDR3 size: 16 residues.

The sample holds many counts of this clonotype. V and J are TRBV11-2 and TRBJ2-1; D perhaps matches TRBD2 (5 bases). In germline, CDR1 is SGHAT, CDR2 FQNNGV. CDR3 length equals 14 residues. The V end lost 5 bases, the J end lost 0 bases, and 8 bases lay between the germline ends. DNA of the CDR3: TGTGCCAGCAGCCCCCGGGGCTCCTACAATGAGCAGTTCTTC. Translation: CASSPRGSYNEQFF.

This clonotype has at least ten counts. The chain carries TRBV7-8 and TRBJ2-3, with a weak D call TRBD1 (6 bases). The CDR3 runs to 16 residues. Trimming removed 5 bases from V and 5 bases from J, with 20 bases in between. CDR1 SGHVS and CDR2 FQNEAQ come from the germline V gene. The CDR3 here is CASSQRNIGGIDTQYF. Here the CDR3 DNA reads TGTGCCAGCAGCCAACGGAACATTGGGGGCATAGATACGCAGTATTTT.

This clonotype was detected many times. CDR3 loop: CASSEQAFGANVLTF. CDR3 bases: TGTGCCAGCTCGGAACAGGCATTCGGGGCCAACGTCCTGACTTTC. The J gene is TRBJ2-6, the V gene TRBV18, with D possibly being TRBD1 (5 bases). Deletions cut 6 bases from V and 4 bases from J, with 13 bases between. The CDR3 spans 15 residues. Germline V lookup: CDR1 KGHSH, CDR2 LQKENI. The whole variable domain, remainder taken from reference TRBV18 and TRBJ2-6, is NAGVMQNPRHLVRRRGQEARLRCSPMKGHSHVYWYRQLPEEGLKFMVYLQKENIIDESGMPKERFSAEFPKEGPSILRIQQVVRGDSAAYFCASSEQAFGANVLTFGAGSRLTVL.